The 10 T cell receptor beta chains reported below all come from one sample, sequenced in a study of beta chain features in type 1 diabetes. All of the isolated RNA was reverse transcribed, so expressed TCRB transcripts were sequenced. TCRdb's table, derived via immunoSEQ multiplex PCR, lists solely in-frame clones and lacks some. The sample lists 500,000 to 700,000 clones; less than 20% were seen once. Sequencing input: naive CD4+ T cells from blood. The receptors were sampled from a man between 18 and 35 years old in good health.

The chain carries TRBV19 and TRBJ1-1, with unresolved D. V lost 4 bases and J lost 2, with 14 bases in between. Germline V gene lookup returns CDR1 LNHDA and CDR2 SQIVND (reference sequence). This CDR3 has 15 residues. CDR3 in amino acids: CASSTLLWGNTEAFF. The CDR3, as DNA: TGTGCCAGTAGTACACTACTGTGGGGTAACACTGAAGCTTTCTTT.

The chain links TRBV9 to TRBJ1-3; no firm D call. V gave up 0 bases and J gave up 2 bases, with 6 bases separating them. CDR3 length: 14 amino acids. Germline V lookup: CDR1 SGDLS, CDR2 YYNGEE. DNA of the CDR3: TGTGCCAGCAGCGTAGGCGGGGCTGGAAACACCATATATTTT. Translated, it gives CASSVGGAGNTIYF.

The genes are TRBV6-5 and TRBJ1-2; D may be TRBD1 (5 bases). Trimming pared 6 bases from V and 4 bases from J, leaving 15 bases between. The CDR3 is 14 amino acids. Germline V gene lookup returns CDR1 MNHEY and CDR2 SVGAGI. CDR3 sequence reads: CASRLLGATYGYTF. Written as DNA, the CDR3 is TGTGCCAGCAGATTACTCGGGGCTACCTATGGCTACACCTTC.

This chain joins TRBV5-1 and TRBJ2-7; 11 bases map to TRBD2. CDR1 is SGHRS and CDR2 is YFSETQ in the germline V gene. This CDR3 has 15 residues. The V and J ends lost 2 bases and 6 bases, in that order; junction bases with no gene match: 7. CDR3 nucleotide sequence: TGCGCCAGCAGCTTCTTAACTAGCGGGAGTAGCGAGCAGTACTTC. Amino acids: CASSFLTSGSSEQYF.

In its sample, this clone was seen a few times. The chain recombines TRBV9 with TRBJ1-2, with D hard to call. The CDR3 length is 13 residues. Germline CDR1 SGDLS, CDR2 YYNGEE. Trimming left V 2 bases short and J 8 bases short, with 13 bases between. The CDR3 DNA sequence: TGTGCCAGCAGCGTGATCCGGGAAGGAGGCTACACCTTC. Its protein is CASSVIREGGYTF.

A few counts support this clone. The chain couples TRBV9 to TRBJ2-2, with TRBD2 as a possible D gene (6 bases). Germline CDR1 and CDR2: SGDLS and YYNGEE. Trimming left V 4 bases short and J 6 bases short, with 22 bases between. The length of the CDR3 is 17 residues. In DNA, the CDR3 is TGTGCCAGCAGCTTCAACCACCCCGGAGGGGCCCCCGGGGAGCTGTTTTTT. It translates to CASSFNHPGGAPGELFF.

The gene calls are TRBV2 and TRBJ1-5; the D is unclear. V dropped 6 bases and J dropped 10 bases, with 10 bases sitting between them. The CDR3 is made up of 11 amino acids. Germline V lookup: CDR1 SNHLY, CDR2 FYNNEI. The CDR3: CASRLEGPQHF. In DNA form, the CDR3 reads TGTGCCAGCAGACTGGAGGGTCCCCAGCATTTT.

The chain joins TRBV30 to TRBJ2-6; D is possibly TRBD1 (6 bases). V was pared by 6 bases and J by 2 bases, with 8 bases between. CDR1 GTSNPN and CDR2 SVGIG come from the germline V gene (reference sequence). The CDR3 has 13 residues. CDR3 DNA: TGTGCCTGCAGGGGAGCTGGGGCCAACGTCCTGACTTTC. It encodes CACRGAGANVLTF. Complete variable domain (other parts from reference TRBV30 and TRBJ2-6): SQTIHQWPATLVQPVGSPLSLECTVEGTSNPNLYWYRQAAGRGLQLLFYSVGIGQISSEVPQNLSASRPQDRQFILSSKKLLLSDSGFYLCACRGAGANVLTFGAGSRLTVL.

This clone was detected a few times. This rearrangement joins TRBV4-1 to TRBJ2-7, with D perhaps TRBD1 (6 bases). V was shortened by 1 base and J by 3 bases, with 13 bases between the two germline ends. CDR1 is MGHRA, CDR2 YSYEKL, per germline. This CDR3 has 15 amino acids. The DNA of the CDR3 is TGCGCCAGCAGCCAAGGAGCTTACAGGGTCTACGAGCAGTACTTC. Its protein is CASSQGAYRVYEQYF.

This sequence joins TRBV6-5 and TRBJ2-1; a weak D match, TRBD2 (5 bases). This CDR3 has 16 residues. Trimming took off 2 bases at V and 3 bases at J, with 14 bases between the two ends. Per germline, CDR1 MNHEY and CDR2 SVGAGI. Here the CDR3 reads CASSYRRVAGYNEQFF. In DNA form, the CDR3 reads TGTGCCAGCAGTTACAGGCGGGTTGCTGGCTACAATGAGCAGTTCTTC.